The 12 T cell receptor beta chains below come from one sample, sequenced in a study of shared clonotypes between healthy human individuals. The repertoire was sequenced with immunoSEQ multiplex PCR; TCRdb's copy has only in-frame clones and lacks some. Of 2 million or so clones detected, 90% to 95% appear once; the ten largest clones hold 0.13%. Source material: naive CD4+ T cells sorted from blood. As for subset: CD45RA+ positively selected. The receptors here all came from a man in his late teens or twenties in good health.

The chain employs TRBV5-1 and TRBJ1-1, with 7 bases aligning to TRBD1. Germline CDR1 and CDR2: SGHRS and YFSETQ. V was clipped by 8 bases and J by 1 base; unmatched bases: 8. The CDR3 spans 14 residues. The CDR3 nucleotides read TGCGCCAGTATGTCGGGACAGCCGAACACTGAAGCTTTCTTT. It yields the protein CASMSGQPNTEAFF.

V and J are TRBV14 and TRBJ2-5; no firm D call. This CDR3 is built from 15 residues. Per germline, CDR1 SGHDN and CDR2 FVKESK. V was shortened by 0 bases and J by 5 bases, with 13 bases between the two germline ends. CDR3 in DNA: TGTGCCAGCAGCCAAGACCTAGAAAAAAGGGAGACCCAGTACTTC. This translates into CASSQDLEKRETQYF.

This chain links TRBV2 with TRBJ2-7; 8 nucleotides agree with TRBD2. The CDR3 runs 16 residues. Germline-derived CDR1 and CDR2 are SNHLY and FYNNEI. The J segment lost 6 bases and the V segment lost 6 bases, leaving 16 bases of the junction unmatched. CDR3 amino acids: CASRALGGGPRGEQYF. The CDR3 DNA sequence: TGTGCCAGCAGGGCTCTCGGCGGGGGGCCTCGCGGCGAGCAGTACTTC.

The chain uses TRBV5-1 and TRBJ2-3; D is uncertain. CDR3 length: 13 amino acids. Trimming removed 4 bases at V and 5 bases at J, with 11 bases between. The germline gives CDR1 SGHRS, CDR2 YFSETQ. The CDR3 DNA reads TGCGCCAGCAGCCAAGATTACGGAGATACGCAGTATTTT. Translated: CASSQDYGDTQYF.

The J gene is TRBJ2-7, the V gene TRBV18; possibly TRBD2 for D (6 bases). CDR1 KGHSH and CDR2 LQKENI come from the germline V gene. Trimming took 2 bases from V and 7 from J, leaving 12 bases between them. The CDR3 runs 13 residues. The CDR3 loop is CASSPNTGEEQYF. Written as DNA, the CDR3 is TGTGCCAGCTCACCAAATACGGGGGAGGAGCAGTACTTC.

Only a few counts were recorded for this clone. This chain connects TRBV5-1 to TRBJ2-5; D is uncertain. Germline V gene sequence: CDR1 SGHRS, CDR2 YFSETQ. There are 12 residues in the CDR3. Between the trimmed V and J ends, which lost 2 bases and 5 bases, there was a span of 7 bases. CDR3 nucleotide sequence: TGCGCCAGCAGCTTTGTCGACGAGACCCAGTACTTC. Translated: CASSFVDETQYF.

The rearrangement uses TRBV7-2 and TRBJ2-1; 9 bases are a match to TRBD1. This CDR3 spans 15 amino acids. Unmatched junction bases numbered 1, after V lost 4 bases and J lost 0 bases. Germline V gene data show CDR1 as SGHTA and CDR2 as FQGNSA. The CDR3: CASSWGQGSYNEQFF. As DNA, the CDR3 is TGTGCCAGCAGCTGGGGACAGGGCTCCTACAATGAGCAGTTCTTC. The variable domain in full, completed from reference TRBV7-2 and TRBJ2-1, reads GAGVSQSPSNKVTEKGKDVELRCDPISGHTALYWYRQSLGQGLEFLIYFQGNSAPDKSGLPSDRFSAERTGGSVSTLTIQRTQQEDSAVYLCASSWGQGSYNEQFFGPGTRLTVL.

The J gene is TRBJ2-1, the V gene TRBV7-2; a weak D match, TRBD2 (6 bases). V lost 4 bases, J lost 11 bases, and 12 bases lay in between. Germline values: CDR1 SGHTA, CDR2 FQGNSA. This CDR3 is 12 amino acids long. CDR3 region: CASSSWGDKQFF. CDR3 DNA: TGTGCCAGCAGCTCCTGGGGGGATAAGCAGTTCTTC.

The CDR3 DNA follows: TGTGCCAGCAGTGGACAACTTGGGACTGAAGCTTTCTTT. It yields the protein CASSGQLGTEAFF. This chain connects TRBV6-4 to TRBJ1-1; D is ambiguous. V shed 4 bases and J shed 5 bases, with 11 bases lying between them. Germline CDR1 MRHNA, CDR2 SNTAGT. The CDR3 spans 13 residues.

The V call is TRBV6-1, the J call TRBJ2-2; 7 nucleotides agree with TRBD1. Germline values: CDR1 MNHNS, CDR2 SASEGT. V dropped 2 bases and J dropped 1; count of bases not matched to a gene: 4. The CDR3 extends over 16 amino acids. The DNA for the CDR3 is TGTGCCAGCAGTGAATTTGGGACAGTGAACACCGGGGAGCTGTTTTTT. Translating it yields CASSEFGTVNTGELFF.

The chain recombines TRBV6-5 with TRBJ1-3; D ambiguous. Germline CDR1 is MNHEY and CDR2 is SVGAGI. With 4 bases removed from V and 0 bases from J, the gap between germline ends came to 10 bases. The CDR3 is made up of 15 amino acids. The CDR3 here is CASSSGPISGNTIYF. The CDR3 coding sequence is TGTGCCAGCAGTTCCGGGCCCATCTCTGGAAACACCATATATTTT.

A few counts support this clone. The CDR3 sequence is CASSLSRGSYGYTF. The CDR3 coding sequence is TGTGCCAGCAGTTTATCAAGGGGAAGCTATGGCTACACCTTC. This chain uses TRBV28 with TRBJ1-2; the D gene is possibly TRBD1 (5 bases). The CDR3 spans 14 residues. The V end lost 1 base, the J end lost 4 bases, and 10 bases lay between the germline ends. CDR1 and CDR2 (germline): MDHEN, SYDVKM.